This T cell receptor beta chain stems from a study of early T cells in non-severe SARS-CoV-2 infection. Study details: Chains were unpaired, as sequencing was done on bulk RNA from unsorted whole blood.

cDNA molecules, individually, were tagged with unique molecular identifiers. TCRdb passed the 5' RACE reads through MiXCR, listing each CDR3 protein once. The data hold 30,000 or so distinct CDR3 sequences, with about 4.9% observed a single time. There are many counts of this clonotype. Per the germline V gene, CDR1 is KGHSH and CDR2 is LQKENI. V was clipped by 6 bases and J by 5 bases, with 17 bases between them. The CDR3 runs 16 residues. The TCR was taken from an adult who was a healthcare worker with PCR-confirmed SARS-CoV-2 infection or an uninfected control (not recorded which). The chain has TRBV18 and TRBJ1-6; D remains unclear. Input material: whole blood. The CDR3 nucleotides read TGTGCCAGCTCGGAGGCTCGAATCGAAAATAATTCACCCCTCCACTTT. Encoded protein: CASSEARIENNSPLHF.